This T cell receptor beta chain was captured by sequencing in a study of beta chain features in type 1 diabetes. At the level of the study: Sorted cells numbering under 140,000,000 were examined across all samples.

Study conclusions and caveats: A moderate, significant TCRB CDR3 shortening appeared in type 1 diabetes across four CD4+ subsets.

Reverse transcription of all isolated RNA meant that expressed TCRB transcripts were sequenced. Using immunoSEQ multiplex PCR, the repertoire was profiled, and TCRdb retains in-frame clones only, with some absent. The table lists roughly 120,000 clones, 40% of them singletons. Researchers reported sorting CD4+ naive, central memory, regulatory and stem cell-like memory cells via CD45RO/CCR7/CD25/CD127/CD95/CD27. This clone was seen a handful of times. Its antigen is undetermined. This CDR3 comprises 17 residues. CDR1 is SGHRS and CDR2 is YFSETQ in the germline V gene. Trimming shortened V by 5 bases and J by 1 base, and 19 bases separated the two germline ends.

The chain combines TRBV5-1 with TRBJ2-1, with a possible D match to TRBD2 (6 bases). This TCR derives from a woman between 18 and 30 years old in good health. What was sequenced was stem cell memory CD4+ T cells from blood. The CDR3 region is CASSPRVAEGSYNEQFF. CDR3 coding DNA: TGCGCCAGCAGTCCCAGAGTAGCGGAAGGTTCCTACAATGAGCAGTTCTTC.